This is a list of T cell receptor beta chains from one sample in a study of cytomegalovirus exposure and HLA in healthy donors. The method was immunoSEQ multiplex PCR; TCRdb's version includes in-frame clones alone and lacks a portion of them. In the table there are around 270,000 clones, 80% of which are singletons. The specimen sequenced was PBMCs. These receptors were obtained from a girl aged 2-10 years in good health and CMV-seronegative. Both conserved end residues are part of each CDR3. Fields, in order: V gene, clone size, D gene, J gene, CDR3 protein, CDR3 DNA. The D gene is left open where the match is weak. Clone size is not always given. Where it is, it says once, few, many or a class for expanded clones.

V gene: TRBV5-4
clone size: .
D gene: TRBD1
J gene: TRBJ2-7
CDR3 protein: CASSFDRDGEQYF
CDR3 DNA: TGTGCCAGCAGCTTTGACAGGGATGGCGAGCAGTACTTC

V gene: TRBV29-1
clone size: .
D gene: .
J gene: TRBJ1-1
CDR3 protein: CTAPIDSQFLGFAEAFF
CDR3 DNA: TGCACCGCCCCCATTGACAGTCAGTTCCTGGGATTCGCTGAAGCTTTCTTT

V gene: TRBV19
clone size: .
D gene: TRBD1
J gene: TRBJ1-5
CDR3 protein: CASSLYERTGMGNQPQHF
CDR3 DNA: TGTGCCAGTAGCCTATACGAACGGACAGGGATGGGCAATCAGCCCCAGCATTTT

V gene: TRBV7-9
clone size: .
D gene: .
J gene: TRBJ2-5
CDR3 protein: CASSQMETQYF
CDR3 DNA: TGTGCCAGCAGCCAAATGGAGACCCAGTACTTC

V gene: TRBV29-1
clone size: .
D gene: .
J gene: TRBJ2-6
CDR3 protein: CSVEGVGIPGANVLTF
CDR3 DNA: TGCAGCGTTGAGGGAGTGGGAATCCCTGGGGCCAACGTCCTGACTTTC

V gene: TRBV28
clone size: .
D gene: .
J gene: TRBJ1-5
CDR3 protein: CASSSSRDPRARNQPQHF
CDR3 DNA: TGTGCCAGCAGTAGTTCTCGGGATCCGAGAGCGAGAAATCAGCCCCAGCATTTT

V gene: TRBV5-4
clone size: .
D gene: .
J gene: TRBJ1-1
CDR3 protein: CASSFDRNTEAFF
CDR3 DNA: TGTGCCAGCAGCTTTGACAGAAACACTGAAGCTTTCTTT

V gene: TRBV27
clone size: .
D gene: .
J gene: TRBJ2-1
CDR3 protein: CATTGGVRTEQFF
CDR3 DNA: TGTGCCACCACCGGCGGGGTTAGAACAGAGCAGTTCTTC

V gene: TRBV5-4
clone size: .
D gene: TRBD1
J gene: TRBJ2-7
CDR3 protein: CASSIGQGLGEQYF
CDR3 DNA: TGTGCCAGCAGCATAGGACAGGGCCTAGGCGAGCAGTACTTC

V gene: TRBV6-4
clone size: .
D gene: TRBD1
J gene: TRBJ1-3
CDR3 protein: CASSRTRGQGNTIYF
CDR3 DNA: TGTGCCAGCAGTCGAACGAGGGGGCAGGGAAACACCATATATTTT

V gene: TRBV19
clone size: .
D gene: .
J gene: TRBJ1-6
CDR3 protein: CASSTGEGRGSPLHF
CDR3 DNA: TGTGCCAGTAGTACAGGGGAGGGGCGCGGATCACCCCTCCACTTT

V gene: TRBV27
clone size: .
D gene: TRBD1
J gene: TRBJ2-3
CDR3 protein: CASSSPQRTGGADTQYF
CDR3 DNA: TGTGCCAGCAGTTCCCCCCAGAGGACAGGGGGAGCAGATACGCAGTATTTT

V gene: TRBV28
clone size: .
D gene: .
J gene: TRBJ1-5
CDR3 protein: CASSLGAGQPQHF
CDR3 DNA: TGTGCCAGCAGTTTGGGAGCAGGCCAGCCCCAGCATTTT

V gene: TRBV10-1
clone size: once
D gene: .
J gene: TRBJ2-1
CDR3 protein: CASSSDRIGNEQFF
CDR3 DNA: TGCGCCAGCAGTTCCGACAGAATTGGGAATGAGCAGTTCTTC

V gene: TRBV2
clone size: .
D gene: TRBD1
J gene: TRBJ1-5
CDR3 protein: CASSGTGSRQPQHF
CDR3 DNA: TGTGCCAGCAGTGGGACAGGGTCGCGTCAGCCCCAGCATTTT

V gene: TRBV5-1
clone size: .
D gene: TRBD1
J gene: TRBJ1-2
CDR3 protein: CASGTGGRTDGYTF
CDR3 DNA: TGCGCCAGCGGGACAGGGGGCCGCACAGATGGCTACACCTTC

V gene: TRBV13
clone size: .
D gene: .
J gene: TRBJ1-2
CDR3 protein: CASTLLFGGWNYGYTF
CDR3 DNA: TGTGCCAGCACCCTATTATTTGGAGGGTGGAACTATGGCTACACCTTC

V gene: TRBV6-1
clone size: .
D gene: TRBD2
J gene: TRBJ2-4
CDR3 protein: CASRSGSAKNIQYF
CDR3 DNA: TGTGCCAGCAGAAGCGGGAGTGCCAAAAACATTCAGTACTTC

V gene: TRBV6-5
clone size: .
D gene: .
J gene: TRBJ2-7
CDR3 protein: CASSYSGLNEQYF
CDR3 DNA: TGTGCCAGCAGTTACTCCGGGTTGAACGAGCAGTACTTC

V gene: TRBV27
clone size: .
D gene: .
J gene: TRBJ1-1
CDR3 protein: CASSPMKGITEAFF
CDR3 DNA: TGTGCCAGCAGTCCAATGAAGGGGATCACTGAAGCTTTCTTT

V gene: TRBV28
clone size: .
D gene: TRBD1
J gene: TRBJ1-6
CDR3 protein: CASSPNRGVWNSPLHF
CDR3 DNA: TGTGCCAGCAGTCCGAACAGGGGAGTCTGGAATTCACCCCTCCACTTT

V gene: TRBV19
clone size: .
D gene: .
J gene: TRBJ2-1
CDR3 protein: CASTSKKGGLYNEQFF
CDR3 DNA: TGTGCCAGTACATCAAAAAAGGGGGGGCTCTACAATGAGCAGTTCTTC

V gene: TRBV27
clone size: once
D gene: TRBD1
J gene: TRBJ1-5
CDR3 protein: CASSAKPPGQANWQPQHF
CDR3 DNA: TGTGCCAGCAGTGCGAAACCACCGGGACAGGCTAACTGGCAGCCCCAGCATTTT

V gene: TRBV2
clone size: .
D gene: TRBD1
J gene: TRBJ1-1
CDR3 protein: CASLQGLSTEAFF
CDR3 DNA: TGTGCCAGCCTACAGGGGTTGAGCACTGAAGCTTTCTTT

V gene: TRBV28
clone size: .
D gene: TRBD2
J gene: TRBJ2-3
CDR3 protein: CASFSSGRKDTQYF
CDR3 DNA: TGTGCCAGCTTTAGCAGCGGGAGGAAAGATACGCAGTATTTT

V gene: TRBV5-8
clone size: .
D gene: .
J gene: TRBJ1-1
CDR3 protein: CASSPRTYLEAFF
CDR3 DNA: TGTGCCAGCAGCCCACGGACTTATTTGGAAGCTTTCTTT

V gene: TRBV2
clone size: .
D gene: .
J gene: TRBJ2-1
CDR3 protein: CASSLSYEQFF
CDR3 DNA: TGTGCCAGCAGCCTAAGCTATGAGCAGTTCTTC

V gene: TRBV18
clone size: .
D gene: TRBD1
J gene: TRBJ1-5
CDR3 protein: CASSLGQGSGQPQHF
CDR3 DNA: TGTGCCAGCTCACTAGGACAGGGGTCGGGTCAGCCCCAGCATTTT

V gene: TRBV13
clone size: .
D gene: .
J gene: TRBJ2-1
CDR3 protein: CASSPRLNNEQFF
CDR3 DNA: TGTGCCAGCAGCCCCCGACTGAACAATGAGCAGTTCTTC

V gene: TRBV15
clone size: .
D gene: .
J gene: TRBJ1-2
CDR3 protein: CATSTLQRTPYGYTF
CDR3 DNA: TGTGCCACCAGCACACTCCAGCGGACCCCCTATGGCTACACCTTC

V gene: TRBV18
clone size: .
D gene: .
J gene: TRBJ1-1
CDR3 protein: CASSRQSYNTEAFF
CDR3 DNA: TGTGCCAGCTCACGACAGAGTTACAACACTGAAGCTTTCTTT

V gene: TRBV9
clone size: .
D gene: .
J gene: TRBJ1-5
CDR3 protein: CASSVVGAGTGQPQHF
CDR3 DNA: TGTGCCAGCAGCGTAGTCGGGGCGGGAACTGGTCAGCCCCAGCATTTT

V gene: TRBV5-6
clone size: .
D gene: TRBD2
J gene: TRBJ2-1
CDR3 protein: CASSLSGGSYNEQFF
CDR3 DNA: TGTGCCAGCAGCTTAAGCGGGGGCTCCTACAATGAGCAGTTCTTC

V gene: TRBV6-1
clone size: .
D gene: TRBD1
J gene: TRBJ1-5
CDR3 protein: CASSGTGHSNQPQHF
CDR3 DNA: TGTGCCAGCAGTGGGACAGGCCATAGCAATCAGCCCCAGCATTTT

V gene: TRBV18
clone size: .
D gene: .
J gene: TRBJ2-5
CDR3 protein: CASSPVREETQYF
CDR3 DNA: TGTGCCAGCTCACCGGTCAGGGAAGAGACCCAGTACTTC

V gene: TRBV2
clone size: .
D gene: TRBD1
J gene: TRBJ2-2
CDR3 protein: CASSPGGGSFGELFF
CDR3 DNA: TGTGCCAGCAGTCCAGGGGGCGGTAGTTTCGGGGAGCTGTTTTTT

V gene: TRBV11-2
clone size: .
D gene: .
J gene: TRBJ1-4
CDR3 protein: CASSFQGAVGKLFF
CDR3 DNA: TGTGCCAGCAGCTTTCAGGGTGCAGTAGGAAAACTGTTTTTT

V gene: TRBV7-2
clone size: .
D gene: TRBD1
J gene: TRBJ2-1
CDR3 protein: CASSRRTGLSYNEQFF
CDR3 DNA: TGTGCCAGCAGCCGACGGACAGGCCTGTCCTACAATGAGCAGTTCTTC

V gene: TRBV27
clone size: .
D gene: TRBD1
J gene: TRBJ2-3
CDR3 protein: CASSPGTGFTDTQYF
CDR3 DNA: TGTGCCAGCAGTCCCGGGACAGGGTTCACAGATACGCAGTATTTT

V gene: TRBV7-6
clone size: once
D gene: .
J gene: TRBJ2-7
CDR3 protein: CASSSVADSYEQYF
CDR3 DNA: TGTGCCAGCAGCTCAGTAGCGGACTCCTACGAGCAGTACTTC

V gene: TRBV6-1
clone size: .
D gene: .
J gene: TRBJ2-7
CDR3 protein: CASSEARQGKYF
CDR3 DNA: TGTGCCAGCAGTGAAGCGAGGCAGGGAAAGTACTTC

V gene: TRBV6-1
clone size: .
D gene: .
J gene: TRBJ2-3
CDR3 protein: CASSEARDTQYF
CDR3 DNA: TGTGCCAGCAGTGAAGCGCGCGATACGCAGTATTTT

V gene: TRBV27
clone size: .
D gene: .
J gene: TRBJ1-1
CDR3 protein: CASSLGGGWGMNTEAFF
CDR3 DNA: TGTGCCAGCAGTTTGGGCGGGGGTTGGGGGATGAACACTGAAGCTTTCTTT

V gene: TRBV6-1
clone size: .
D gene: TRBD1
J gene: TRBJ2-5
CDR3 protein: CASSEGQFQETQYF
CDR3 DNA: TGTGCCAGCAGTGAGGGACAGTTCCAAGAGACCCAGTACTTC

V gene: TRBV19
clone size: .
D gene: .
J gene: TRBJ1-1
CDR3 protein: CASSIQGQDTEAFF
CDR3 DNA: TGTGCCAGTAGTATTCAGGGGCAAGACACTGAAGCTTTCTTT

V gene: TRBV7-7
clone size: .
D gene: .
J gene: TRBJ2-2
CDR3 protein: CASSPRDLSSGELFF
CDR3 DNA: TGTGCCAGCAGCCCGCGGGACCTCAGTTCCGGGGAGCTGTTTTTT

V gene: TRBV7-9
clone size: .
D gene: .
J gene: TRBJ1-2
CDR3 protein: CASSGLGRVYGYTF
CDR3 DNA: TGTGCCAGCAGCGGGCTCGGCAGAGTATATGGCTACACCTTC

V gene: TRBV6-1
clone size: .
D gene: .
J gene: TRBJ2-7
CDR3 protein: CASTPWGRVNEQYF
CDR3 DNA: TGTGCCAGCACCCCATGGGGCAGGGTGAACGAGCAGTACTTC

V gene: TRBV28
clone size: few
D gene: .
J gene: TRBJ1-2
CDR3 protein: CASSLLSANYGYTF
CDR3 DNA: TGTGCCAGCAGTTTACTCTCAGCTAACTATGGCTACACCTTC

V gene: TRBV18
clone size: .
D gene: TRBD1
J gene: TRBJ1-2
CDR3 protein: CASSPDRGRNYGYTF
CDR3 DNA: TGTGCCAGCTCACCAGACAGGGGGCGAAACTATGGCTACACCTTC

V gene: TRBV27
clone size: .
D gene: TRBD2
J gene: TRBJ2-1
CDR3 protein: CASSGSGGEQFF
CDR3 DNA: TGTGCCAGCAGTGGAAGCGGGGGGGAGCAGTTCTTC

V gene: TRBV2
clone size: .
D gene: TRBD2
J gene: TRBJ2-5
CDR3 protein: CASSVVGTSGRARETQYF
CDR3 DNA: TGTGCCAGCAGTGTCGTTGGGACTAGCGGGAGGGCCAGGGAGACCCAGTACTTC